This TCR beta chain was documented in a study of cytomegalovirus exposure and HLA in healthy donors. Study-level results: Links to common viral pathogens appeared, in a later analysis, for several of the most significant clusters.

PCR employed 60 Vbeta and 13 Jbeta primers. Libraries were prepared by immunoSEQ multiplex PCR; TCRdb keeps only in-frame clonotypes and omits some of them. Here the sample spans 100,000 to 150,000 clones, over 60% being singletons. The donors comprised healthy bone marrow donors. Trimming took 6 bases from V and 5 from J; bases not matched to a gene: 15. The CDR3 spans 16 residues. CDR1 is LNHDA, CDR2 SQIVND, per germline (reference sequence). Concerning this clone itself: Antigen unknown.

The sequencing input was PBMCs. The V gene is TRBV19, the J gene TRBJ1-1; 7 bases fit TRBD1. The sequence was obtained from a woman aged 40 to 55 in good health and CMV-seropositive. In DNA form, the CDR3 reads TGTGCCAGTAGCCCCCGACAGGGCCGAGGGGTGACTGAAGCTTTCTTT. It is translated as CASSPRQGRGVTEAFF.